These 5 T cell receptor beta chains were all obtained from the same sample, sequenced in a study of cytomegalovirus exposure and HLA in healthy donors. The PCR employed 60 Vbeta primers together with 13 Jbeta primers. Using immunoSEQ multiplex PCR, the repertoire was profiled, and TCRdb retains in-frame clones only, with some absent. The table records some 150,000 clones, roughly four fifths of them present only once. Sequencing input: PBMCs. The receptors were sampled from a man aged 50-60 years in good health and CMV-seropositive.

The rearrangement uses TRBV7-2 and TRBJ1-4; D gene ambiguous. Trimming left V 2 bases short and J 5 bases short, with 9 bases between. This CDR3 spans 14 amino acids. Looked up from germline, CDR1 is SGHTA and CDR2 is FQGNSA. DNA for the CDR3: TGTGCCAGCAGCTTATTATCAGCGAATGAAAAACTGTTTTTT. As protein: CASSLLSANEKLFF. Complete variable domain (other parts from reference TRBV7-2 and TRBJ1-4): GAGVSQSPSNKVTEKGKDVELRCDPISGHTALYWYRQSLGQGLEFLIYFQGNSAPDKSGLPSDRFSAERTGGSVSTLTIQRTQQEDSAVYLCASSLLSANEKLFFGSGTQLSVL.

The chain joins TRBV7-6 to TRBJ1-6, with no clear D. V gave up 5 bases and J gave up 9 bases, with 11 bases separating them. This CDR3 contains 13 residues. In germline, CDR1 is SGHVS, CDR2 FNYEAQ. The CDR3 loop reads CASSGDGSSPLHF. The CDR3 bases are TGTGCCAGCAGCGGAGACGGCAGTTCACCCCTCCACTTT.

This chain connects TRBV19 to TRBJ2-3; TRBD2 might be the D (5 bases). The V end lost 3 bases, the J end lost 4 bases, and 8 bases lay between the germline ends. The CDR3 contains 13 residues. Germline loops: CDR1 LNHDA, CDR2 SQIVND (reference sequence). The CDR3 nucleotides are TGTGCCAGTAGTATTATTAGCGCAGATACGCAGTATTTT. Its protein is CASSIISADTQYF.

The chain recombines TRBV19 with TRBJ2-7, with 9 bases that match TRBD1. The J segment lost 5 bases and the V segment lost 7 bases, leaving 6 bases of the junction unmatched. The CDR3 runs to 13 residues. Looked up from germline, CDR1 is LNHDA and CDR2 is SQIVND (reference sequence). The CDR3 is CASTGDRAHEQYF. The CDR3 DNA is TGTGCCAGTACCGGGGACAGGGCGCACGAGCAGTACTTC.

This clone showed up just a few times. This sequence joins TRBV7-2 and TRBJ2-7, with a possible D match to TRBD2 (6 bases). Germline V gene lookup returns CDR1 SGHTA and CDR2 FQGNSA. Trimming stripped 1 base from V and 1 base from J, with 17 bases between. The CDR3 runs to 17 residues. Written as DNA, the CDR3 is TGTGCCAGCAGCTTAGTCGGGGGTGGGGCCCCTTCCTACGAGCAGTACTTC. Its translation is CASSLVGGGAPSYEQYF.